What follows describes a single T cell receptor beta chain. What it binds is unknown. This sample was taken from a study of early T cells in non-severe SARS-CoV-2 infection. Study-wide context: From unsorted whole blood, bulk RNA was sequenced, and the chains remained unpaired. Overall study findings and caveats: Clonotype matching in VDJdb favored anti-spike CD8 responses and did not capture private and CD4 specificities.

Individual cDNA molecules each received unique molecular identifiers attached to them. TCRdb re-derived calls from the 5' RACE reads in MiXCR, one entry per CDR3 protein. In the table there are approximately 42,000 distinct CDR3 sequences, around 6.9% of which are singletons. The TCR sequence derives from an adult who was a healthcare worker with PCR-confirmed SARS-CoV-2 infection or an uninfected control (not recorded which). The sample taken for sequencing was whole blood.

CDR3 residues: CASRLTGGTYEQYF. CDR3 nucleotide sequence: TGTGCCAGCAGATTGACAGGGGGGACCTACGAGCAGTACTTC. The chain joins TRBV6-1 to TRBJ2-7; TRBD1 aligns across 9 bases. V was pared by 6 bases and J by 2 bases, with 5 bases of the junction left unmatched. The CDR3 has 14 residues. CDR1 is MNHNS and CDR2 is SASEGT in the germline V gene.